This T cell receptor beta chain was recorded in a study of naive and memory T cell subsets. There are 20 residues in the CDR3. In germline, CDR1 is MGHRA, CDR2 YSYEKL. Trimming took 1 base from V and 0 from J; bases not matched to a gene: 7. The beta constant-region primer was an equimolar mix of two oligonucleotides covering TRBC1 and TRBC2. From the UMI-ligation and nested PCR reads, TCRdb called clonotypes with MiXCR, one entry per CDR3 protein. The data hold 140,000 to 150,000 distinct CDR3 sequences, with 17% observed a single time. After CD4 positive bead selection, the CD4-negative fraction gave CD8 T cells.

Sequenced sample: naive CD4+ T cells from blood. The chain employs TRBV4-1 and TRBJ2-6; 12 bases agree with TRBD2. The receptor comes from a human donor in good health. CDR3 protein: CASSQVTSGRMDSGANVLTF. CDR3 DNA: TGCGCCAGCAGCCAAGTGACTAGCGGGAGAATGGACTCTGGGGCCAACGTCCTGACTTTC.